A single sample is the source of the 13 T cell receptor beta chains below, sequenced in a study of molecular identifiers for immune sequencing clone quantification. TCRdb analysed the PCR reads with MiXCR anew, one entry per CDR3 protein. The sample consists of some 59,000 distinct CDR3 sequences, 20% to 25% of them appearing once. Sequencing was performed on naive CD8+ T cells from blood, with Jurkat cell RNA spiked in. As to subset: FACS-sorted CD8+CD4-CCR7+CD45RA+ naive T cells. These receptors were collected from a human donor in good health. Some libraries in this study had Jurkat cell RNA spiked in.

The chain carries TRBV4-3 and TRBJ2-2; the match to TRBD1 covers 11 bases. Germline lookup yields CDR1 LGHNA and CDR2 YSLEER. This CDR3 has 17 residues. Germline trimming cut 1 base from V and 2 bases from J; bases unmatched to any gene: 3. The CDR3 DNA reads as TGCGCCAGCAGCCAAGGGGACAGGGGGGGAAACACCGGGGAGCTGTTTTTT. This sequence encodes CASSQGDRGGNTGELFF.

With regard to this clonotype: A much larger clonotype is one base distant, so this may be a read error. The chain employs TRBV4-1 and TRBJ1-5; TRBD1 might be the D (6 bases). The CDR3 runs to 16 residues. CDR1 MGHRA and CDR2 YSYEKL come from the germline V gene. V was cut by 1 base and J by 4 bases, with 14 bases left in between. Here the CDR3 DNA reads TGCGCCAGCAGCCAAGGTGTACAGAGGGGGAATCAGCCCCAGCATTTT. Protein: CASSQGVQRGNQPQHF.

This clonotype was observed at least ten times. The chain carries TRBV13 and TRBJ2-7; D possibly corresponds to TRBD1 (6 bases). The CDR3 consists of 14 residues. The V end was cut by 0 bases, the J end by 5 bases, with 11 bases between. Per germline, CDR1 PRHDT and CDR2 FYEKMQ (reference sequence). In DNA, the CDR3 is TGTGCCAGCAGCTTAGGCCGTGGGGGCAACGAGCAGTACTTC. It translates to CASSLGRGGNEQYF.

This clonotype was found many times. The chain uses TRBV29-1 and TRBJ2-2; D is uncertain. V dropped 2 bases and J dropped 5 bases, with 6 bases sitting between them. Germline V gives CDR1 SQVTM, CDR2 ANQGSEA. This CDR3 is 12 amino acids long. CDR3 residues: CSVEFGTGELFF. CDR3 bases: TGCAGCGTTGAATTCGGGACCGGGGAGCTGTTTTTT.

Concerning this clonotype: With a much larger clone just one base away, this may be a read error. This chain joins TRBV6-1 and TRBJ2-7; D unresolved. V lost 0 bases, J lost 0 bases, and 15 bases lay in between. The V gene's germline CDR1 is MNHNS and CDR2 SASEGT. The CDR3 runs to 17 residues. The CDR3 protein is CASSEAALEYSSYEQYF. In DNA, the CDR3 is TGTGCCAGCAGTGAAGCGGCCCTCGAGTATAGCTCCTACGAGCAGTACTTC.

The CDR3 sequence: CASSPYRTNYEQYF. The DNA for the CDR3 is TGTGCCAGCAGCCCATACAGGACGAACTACGAGCAGTACTTC. This sequence joins TRBV5-3 and TRBJ2-7; a possible D gene is TRBD1 (5 bases). TRBV5-3 qualifies as an ORF whose function is uncertain. CDR3 length: 14 residues. Between the trimmed V and J ends, which lost 8 bases and 3 bases, there was a span of 18 bases.

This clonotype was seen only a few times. The DNA for the CDR3 is TGCGCCAGCAGCCAAAGACTAGCGGGAGCCCGGGAGACCCAGTACTTC. Translated: CASSQRLAGARETQYF. The V gene is TRBV4-3, the J gene TRBJ2-5; 12 bases align to TRBD2. The CDR3 is made up of 16 amino acids. Germline V gene sequence: CDR1 LGHNA, CDR2 YSLEER. Trimming took 2 bases from V and 5 from J; bases not matched to a gene: 6.

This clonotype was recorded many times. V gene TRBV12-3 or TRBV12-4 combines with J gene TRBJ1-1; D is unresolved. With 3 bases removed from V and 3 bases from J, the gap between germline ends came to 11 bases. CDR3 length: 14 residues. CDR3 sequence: CASSLSGSHTEAFF. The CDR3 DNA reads TGTGCCAGCAGTTTGTCGGGGTCGCACACTGAAGCTTTCTTT.

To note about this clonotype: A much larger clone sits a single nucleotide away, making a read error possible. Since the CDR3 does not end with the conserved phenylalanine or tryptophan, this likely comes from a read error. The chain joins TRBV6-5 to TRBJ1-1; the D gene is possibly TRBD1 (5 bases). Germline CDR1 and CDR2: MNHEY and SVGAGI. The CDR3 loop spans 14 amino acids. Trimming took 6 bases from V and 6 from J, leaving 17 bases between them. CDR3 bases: TGTGCCAGCAGCCCTGGAGGGGTGGGCGCTGAAGCTTTCTCT. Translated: CASSPGGVGAEAFS.

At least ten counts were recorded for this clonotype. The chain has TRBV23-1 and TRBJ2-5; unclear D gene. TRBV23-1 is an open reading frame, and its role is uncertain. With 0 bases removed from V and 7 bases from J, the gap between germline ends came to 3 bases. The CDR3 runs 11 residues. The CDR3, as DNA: TGCGCCAGCAGTCAATCGTGGACCCAGTACTTC. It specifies CASSQSWTQYF.

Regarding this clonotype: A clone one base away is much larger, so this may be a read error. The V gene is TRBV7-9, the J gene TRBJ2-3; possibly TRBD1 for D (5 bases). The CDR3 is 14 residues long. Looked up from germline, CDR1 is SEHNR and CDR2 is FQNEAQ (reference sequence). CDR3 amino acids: CASSLGGSTGTQYF. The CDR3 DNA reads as TGTGCCAGCAGCTTAGGGGGCAGCACAGGTACGCAGTATTTT.

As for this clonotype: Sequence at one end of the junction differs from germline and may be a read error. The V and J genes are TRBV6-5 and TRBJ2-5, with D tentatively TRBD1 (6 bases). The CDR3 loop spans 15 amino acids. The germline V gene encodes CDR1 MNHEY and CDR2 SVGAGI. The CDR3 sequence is CASSYQGHLQEPQYF. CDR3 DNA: TGTGCCAGCAGTTACCAGGGACACCTCCAAGAGCCCCAGTACTTC.

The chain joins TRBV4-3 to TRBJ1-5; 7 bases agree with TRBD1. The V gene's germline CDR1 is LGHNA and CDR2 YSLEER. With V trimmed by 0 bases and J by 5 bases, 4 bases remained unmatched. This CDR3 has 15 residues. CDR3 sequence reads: CASSQDTGADQPQHF. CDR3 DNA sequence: TGCGCCAGCAGCCAAGATACAGGGGCGGATCAGCCCCAGCATTTT.